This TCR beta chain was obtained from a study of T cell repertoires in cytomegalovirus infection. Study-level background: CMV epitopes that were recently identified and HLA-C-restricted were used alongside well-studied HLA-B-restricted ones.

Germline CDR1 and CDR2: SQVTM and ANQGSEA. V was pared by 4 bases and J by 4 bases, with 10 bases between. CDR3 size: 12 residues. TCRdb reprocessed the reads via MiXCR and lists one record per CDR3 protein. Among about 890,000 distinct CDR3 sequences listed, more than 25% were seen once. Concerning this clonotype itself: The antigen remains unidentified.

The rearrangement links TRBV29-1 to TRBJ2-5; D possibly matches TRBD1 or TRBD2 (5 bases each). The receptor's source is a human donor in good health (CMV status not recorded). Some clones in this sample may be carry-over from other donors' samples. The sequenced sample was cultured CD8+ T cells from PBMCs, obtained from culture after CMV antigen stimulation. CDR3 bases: TGCAGCGTTGGGACGGGGCTAGAGACCCAGTACTTC. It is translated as CSVGTGLETQYF.